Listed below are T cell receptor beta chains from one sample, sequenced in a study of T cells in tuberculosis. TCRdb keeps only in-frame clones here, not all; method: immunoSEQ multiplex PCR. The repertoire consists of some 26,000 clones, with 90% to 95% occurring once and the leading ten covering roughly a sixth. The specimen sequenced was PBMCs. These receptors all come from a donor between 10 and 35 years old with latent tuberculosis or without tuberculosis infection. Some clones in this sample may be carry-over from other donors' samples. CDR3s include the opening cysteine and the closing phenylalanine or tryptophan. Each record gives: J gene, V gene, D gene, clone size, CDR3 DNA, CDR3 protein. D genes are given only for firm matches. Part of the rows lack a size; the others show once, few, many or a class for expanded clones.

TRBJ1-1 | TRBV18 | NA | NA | TGTGCCAGCTCACCGTCCCTCACATTCGAAGCTTTCTTT | CASSPSLTFEAFF
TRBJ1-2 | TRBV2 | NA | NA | TGTGCCAGCAGTGAAGATGTAGCTTACTATGGCTACACCTTC | CASSEDVAYYGYTF
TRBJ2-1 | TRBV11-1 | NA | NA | TGTGCCAGCAGCCCCACCAGTGTTAGGGGCAATGAGCAGTTCTTC | CASSPTSVRGNEQFF
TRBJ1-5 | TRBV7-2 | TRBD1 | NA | TGTGCCAGCAGCTTAGGCCGACAGGGGGCGGAGACCCAGCATTTT | CASSLGRQGAETQHF
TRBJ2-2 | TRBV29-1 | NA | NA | TGCAGCGGGGGGGACCGATACACCGGGGAGCTGTTTTTT | CSGGDRYTGELFF
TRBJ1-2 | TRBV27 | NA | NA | TGTGCCAGCAAGCCGTCAGGGCCTTCGTATGGCTACACCTTC | CASKPSGPSYGYTF
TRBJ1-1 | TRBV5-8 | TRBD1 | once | TGTGCCAGCAGAGGGACAGGGGTGATTTGGAACACTGAAGCTTTCTTT | CASRGTGVIWNTEAFF
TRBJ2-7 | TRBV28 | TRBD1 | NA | TGTGCCAGCAGTCCACCCGGGACAGGGGCCTACGAGCAGTACTTC | CASSPPGTGAYEQYF
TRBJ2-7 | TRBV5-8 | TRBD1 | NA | TGTGCCAGCAGCTCTGGGACAGGTCTCTCCTACGAGCAGTACTTC | CASSSGTGLSYEQYF
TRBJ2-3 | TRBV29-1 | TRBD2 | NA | TGCAGCGTTTCCGGGACTAGCTTGTTGTCAGATACGCAGTATTTT | CSVSGTSLLSDTQYF
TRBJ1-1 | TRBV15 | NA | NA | TGTGCCACCAGTCTCAAACAGAACACTGAAGCTTTCTTT | CATSLKQNTEAFF
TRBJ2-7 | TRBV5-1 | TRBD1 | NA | TGCGCCAGCAGCGGGACAGGGAAGTTATCCTACGAGCAGTACTTC | CASSGTGKLSYEQYF
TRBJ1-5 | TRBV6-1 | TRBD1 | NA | TGTGCCAGCAGTGACCAGGACAGGGGGCAAACTCAGCCCCAGCATTTT | CASSDQDRGQTQPQHF
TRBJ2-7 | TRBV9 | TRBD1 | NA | TGTGCCAGCAGCGTAGTGCAGGGGGCTACCTACGAGCAGTACTTC | CASSVVQGATYEQYF
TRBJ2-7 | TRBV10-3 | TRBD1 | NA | TGTGCCATCAGCGCCTTGAGGACAGGGGAGTCCTACGAGCAGTACTTC | CAISALRTGESYEQYF
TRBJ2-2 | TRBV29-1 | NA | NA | TGCAGCGTGGAAGAGACAGTCAACACCGGGGAGCTGTTTTTT | CSVEETVNTGELFF
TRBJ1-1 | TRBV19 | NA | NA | TGTGCCAGTAGTATAATCTTGGGACAAGGACCGGACACTGAAGCTTTCTTT | CASSIILGQGPDTEAFF
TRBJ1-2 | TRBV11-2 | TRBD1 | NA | TGTGCCAGCAGGCCGATAGGAAACAGGGGGCCTAGCTATGGCTACACCTTC | CASRPIGNRGPSYGYTF
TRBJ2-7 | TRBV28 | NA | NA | TGTGCCAGCAGCACACCGACAGCCTTACAGTACTTC | CASSTPTALQYF
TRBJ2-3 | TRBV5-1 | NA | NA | TGCGCCAGCAGCTGGAACCGGGACATAGGAAATACGCAGTATTTT | CASSWNRDIGNTQYF
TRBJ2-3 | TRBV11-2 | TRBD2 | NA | TGTGCCAGCAGCTTCCGGACTAGCGGCACAGATACGCAGTATTTT | CASSFRTSGTDTQYF
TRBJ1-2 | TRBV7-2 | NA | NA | TGTGCCAGCAGCTTATTTAATATTGTGTTAGGCTACACCTTC | CASSLFNIVLGYTF
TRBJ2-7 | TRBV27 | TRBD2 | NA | TGTGCCAGCAGTAATCGGGGGGAGTTTTACGAGCAGTACTTC | CASSNRGEFYEQYF
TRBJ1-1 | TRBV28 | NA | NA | TGTGCCACTCAGACGGGTGGTGCGAGGAACACTGAAGCTTTCTTT | CATQTGGARNTEAFF
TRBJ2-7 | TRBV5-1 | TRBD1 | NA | TGCGCCAGCAGCTTGGCCAATGCGGGACAGGGTGGCCACGAGCAGTACTTC | CASSLANAGQGGHEQYF
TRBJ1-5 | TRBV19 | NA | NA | TGTGCCAGTAGTGTAAGCAGGGATAGCAATCAGCCCCAGCATTTT | CASSVSRDSNQPQHF
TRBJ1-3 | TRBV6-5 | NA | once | TGTGCCAGCACTAAGGGGTTCGGTGGAAACACCATATATTTT | CASTKGFGGNTIYF
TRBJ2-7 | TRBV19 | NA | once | TGTGCCAGTAGTATAGATGAGAGGACCTACGAGCAGTACTTC | CASSIDERTYEQYF
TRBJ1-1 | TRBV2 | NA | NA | TGTGCCAGCAGTCCAGGTGCTACTGAAGCTTTCTTT | CASSPGATEAFF
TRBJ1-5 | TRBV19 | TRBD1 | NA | TGTGCCAGTAGTTCCGGGACAGGCCCAAATCAGCCCCAGCATTTT | CASSSGTGPNQPQHF
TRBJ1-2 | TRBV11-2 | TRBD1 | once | TGTGCCAGCAGCATAGGGACAGGAATGTACACCTTC | CASSIGTGMYTF
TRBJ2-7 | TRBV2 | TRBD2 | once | TGTGCCAGCAAACAGACGACTAGCGGGAGTGGTGAGCAGTACTTC | CASKQTTSGSGEQYF
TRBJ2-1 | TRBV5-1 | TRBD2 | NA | TGCGCCAGCAGCCCGACGGGGAGAGCGGGACCCTCCACAGTAAGACAGGAGCAGTTCTTC | CASSPTGRAGPSTVRQEQFF